This T cell receptor (beta chain) was captured by sequencing in a study of cytomegalovirus exposure and HLA in healthy donors listed by TCRdb under 2017. For context, the study as a whole: In an earlier analysis of about 560 of the donors, 276 Gb of sequence data and about 110 million unique TCR beta sequences from approximately 180 million T cells were reported. An early release that covered some 630 HLA-typed donors contained about 290 gigabases of sequencing data and about 93 million unique TCR sequences. The genetic ancestry cluster associated with self-reported Caucasian donors included over 65% of the 300 to 450 genotyped donors. The aim of the study was to test whether cataloging public T cell receptors could identify signatures of past pathogen exposure. The study used immunosequencing to profile the T cell repertoires of around 600 subjects and linked those repertoires to cytomegalovirus serostatus. Along with the roughly 670-subject first cohort, a separate validation cohort of more than 90 different subjects was used. High-throughput TCR immunosequencing, statistical association of individual TCRs with disease status, and machine learning were combined to predict cytomegalovirus infection status. A later analysis re-analyzed previously published TCR beta repertoires from about 730 donors and added high-resolution HLA genotyping to study TCR occurrence patterns. In the later analysis, no new phenotypic data were used to find candidate immune exposures; instead, reliance was placed on TCR beta sequences and their occurrence across donors. An earlier analysis of several hundred of the donors applied high-throughput TCR beta sequencing to assess whether each TCR beta V gene segment acted as functional or pseudogenic. Donor age, sex, ethnicity and CMV serostatus were collected together with the repertoire data. Genome-wide SNP genotypes for about 55% of the 666 donors were used in a later genetic analysis, which treated that subset as a discovery cohort. Every discovery cohort repertoire had been produced on one sequencing platform. HLA typing included class I and class II loci at four-digit resolution. The number of donors typed differed by locus, with 629-630 for A, B, C, DRB1 and DQB1, about 500 for DQA1, about 610 for DPA1, and roughly 450 for DPB1. A handful of DR-DQ haplotypes were handled as single units for association and clustering because linkage in the cohort was strong. Among some 410 genotyped donors of the cohort, an average of about 240,000 unique TCR beta nucleotide sequences was sequenced per donor, of which roughly 17% were non-productive. Overall results and qualifications from the work: Presence/absence analyses assumed roughly uniform sequencing depth across donors, an assumption that may not hold. An earlier analysis of approximately 500 of the donors showed that most TCR beta V segments appeared in productive rearrangements either about 90% or about 30% of the time, which broadly matched IMGT annotations. A later analysis found that HLA-associated TCR beta chains were more clonally expanded and had lower generation probabilities than equally common non-associated chains. The classifier was reported to diagnose cytomegalovirus status with high specificity and sensitivity in both the original cohort and the validation cohort. Compared with the roughly 710-donor mean, donors in an Asian-associated ancestry cluster had fewer N-insertions in productive TCRs, according to a later genetic analysis. In vitro tests confirmed that three of the cytomegalovirus-associated TCR beta chains recognize cytomegalovirus antigens. Some IMGT-functional V segments, including TRBV6-2 and TRBV6-3, could not be distinguished by the 87-base-pair reads and were therefore excluded. According to a later analysis, most CMV-associated TCR beta chains appeared to be HLA-restricted, and the HLA associations seemed to be driven largely by CMV exposure. Specific HLA alleles were associated with 15,000 to 20,000 TCR beta sequences at a false discovery rate of 0.05 in a later analysis. The study listed 170 or so TCR beta chains as associated with cytomegalovirus. In a later analysis, the rate of TCR association differed among HLA loci, with DRB1 alleles having the most associated TCRs and HLA-C alleles having the fewest. Because counts were too low, some 17 rarely observed V segments, including chromosome 9 orphons, were left out of the earlier analysis of 500 to 750 of the donors. When HLA alleles, especially DR and DQ, strongly co-occurred, TCR associations were difficult to assign to individual alleles. Linkage disequilibrium might explain the correlated functional status among segregating V segments, but an unknown experimental factor could not be excluded. This cohort had only TCR beta chains sequenced, and the lack of alpha or paired-chain data limited which features could be detected. While some public TCRs were present in many individuals, most TCR sequences turned up only very rarely across donors. A cluster of highly shared sequence variants was judged likely to represent a technical artifact of the sequencing pipeline. A later analysis reported that several top co-occurrence clusters appeared linked to parvovirus B19, influenza, CMV and Epstein-Barr virus. An association between a missense DCLRE1C variant and V-gene and J-gene trimming of TCR beta chains was found in a later genetic analysis and replicated in an independent cohort. It was suggested by the authors that the approach could potentially be generalized to other disease states and immunological phenotypes. Because some donors lacked HLA typing at each locus, the association tests relied only on the typed subset. A further reported finding was that TCR beta sequences accurately predicted the HLA-A and HLA-B alleles for most subjects in the first cohort. For the cohort, immune exposure information was limited to CMV serostatus.

The library was generated by the immunoSEQ multiplex PCR assay. The multiplex PCR relied on a mix of 60 forward primers for TCR Vbeta segments and 13 reverse primers for TCR Jbeta segments. The CDR3 region of rearranged TCR beta genes was amplified from genomic DNA with a multiplex PCR assay. On the Illumina HiSeq System, the amplified TCR beta libraries were sequenced as 87-base-pair reads. From the authors' description of their analysis: A later analysis counted some 74 million unique TCR beta chains across the 650 to 700 repertoires, and 10 million to 12 million of these chains were shared by at least two donors. Raw reads were error-corrected and collapsed into unique sequences by a nearest-neighbor algorithm in which closely related sequences were merged to remove PCR and sequencing errors. Alignment of CDR3 sequences to IMGT reference sequences was used to assign V, D and J gene segments. Each retained sequence needed at least a six-nucleotide match to both a V gene segment and a J gene segment. Rearrangements were classified as productive when the CDR3 lacked stop codons and remained in frame with V and J, and all other rearrangements were classified as non-productive. Following IMGT convention, CDR3 was defined as the stretch from the second conserved V-encoded cysteine to the conserved J-encoded phenylalanine. The earlier analysis of more than 450 of the donors excluded sequences that lacked an unambiguous match to a single V gene segment. In an earlier analysis of roughly 500 of the donors, V segments were called functional above 56.7% productive rearrangements and were called segregating when the between-donor standard deviation exceeded 5%. To diagnose cytomegalovirus status from the catalog of TCR beta chain sequences, a statistical classification framework was built. In a later analysis, V and J genes were assigned by comparing TCR nucleotide sequences against IMGT/GENE-DB human TR gene sequences. In a later analysis, CDR3 sequences and most-parsimonious VDJ recombination scenarios were assigned using the TCRdist pipeline. In a later analysis, each TCR beta chain was defined by its CDR3 amino acid sequence together with its V-gene family, and reads lacking a unique V-gene family were excluded. To address suspected cross-contamination and a sequencing artifact, a later analysis removed 592 highly shared, low-generation-probability nucleotide sequences. A later analysis calculated a clonal expansion index for each public chain from normalized within-repertoire ranks of inferred template counts. In a later analysis, generation probabilities were computed with a VDJ recombination model fitted to out-of-frame rearrangements, and the resulting probabilities were checked against IGoR. Hypergeometric tests were used in a later analysis to score TCR-TCR, TCR-HLA and TCR-CMV co-occurrence, with a repertoire-size bias correction applied to the TCR pairs. To estimate false discovery rates, a later analysis permuted the HLA or CMV assignments 20 times. In a later analysis, co-occurring TCRs were grouped using DBSCAN, with TCRdist sequence similarity added in when clustering inside HLA-allele-positive subsets. Repertoires with fewer than 30,000 or more than 120,000 public chains were left out of co-occurrence clustering, as were five repertoires with anomalous nucleotide sharing. The source is immuneACCESS, and TCRdb retained only in-frame sequences with V and J called. Part of the clones is not carried over; for the studies checked, unresolved V genes explain less than half of this, and the remainder is unexplained. V and J calls and clone size follow that table, whereas D and trimming were derived from the DNA. For this sample the table gives roughly 150,000 clones, of which 76% were detected only once. The ten largest clones add up to 1.5% to 2% of the sample.

The germline V gene encodes CDR1 SGHRS and CDR2 YFSETQ. The V and J ends are trimmed by 3 bases and 3 bases, leaving 5 bases between them. Its CDR3 holds 12 amino acids, cysteine through phenylalanine. The kept DNA is CDR3 alone, 36 bases in frame from the first base. About this clone itself: Its antigen specificity is not known. The record has no base qualities; no much larger clone is one base away. This sample also contains other DNA sequences that code for the same CDR3.

The cohort consisted of some 730 healthy bone marrow donors. At the time of sampling, all cohort members were nominally healthy, though unrecorded immune exposures were likely present. The donor was CMV seronegative and was included in the group of 352 seronegative cohort members. Each donor provided a peripheral blood sample, and peripheral blood mononuclear cells were used for TCR beta sequencing. Genomic DNA was extracted from the blood cell samples with the Qiagen DNeasy Blood Extraction Kit. Sequenced: PBMCs. The receptor's source is a woman aged 35 to 49 in good health and CMV-seronegative. Rearrangement joined TRBV5-1 to TRBJ2-3; a confident D gene designation cannot be given. The CDR3 is CASSSSTDTQYF. The DNA reads TGCGCCAGCAGCTCCTCTACAGATACGCAGTATTTT.